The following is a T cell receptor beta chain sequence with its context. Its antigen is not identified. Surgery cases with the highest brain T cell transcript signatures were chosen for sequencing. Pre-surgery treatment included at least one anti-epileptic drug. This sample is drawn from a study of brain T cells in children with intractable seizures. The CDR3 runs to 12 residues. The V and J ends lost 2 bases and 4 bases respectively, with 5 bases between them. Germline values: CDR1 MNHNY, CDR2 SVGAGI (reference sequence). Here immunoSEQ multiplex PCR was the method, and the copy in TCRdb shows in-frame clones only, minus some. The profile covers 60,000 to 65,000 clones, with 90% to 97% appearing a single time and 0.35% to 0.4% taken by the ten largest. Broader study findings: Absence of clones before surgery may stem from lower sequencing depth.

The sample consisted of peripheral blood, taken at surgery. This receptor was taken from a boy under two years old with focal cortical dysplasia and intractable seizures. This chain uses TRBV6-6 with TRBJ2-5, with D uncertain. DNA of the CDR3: TGTGCCAGCAGTTACCCCCCAGAGACCCAGTACTTC. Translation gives CASSYPPETQYF.